This T cell receptor (beta chain) was found in a study of blood T cell repertoires in COVID-19. Study in general: Samples representing acute and convalescent COVID-19 were sourced from the United States, Italy and Spain.

In the original processing: Reference gene primer amplification yielded estimated nucleated cell counts. The data were produced by immunoSEQ multiplex PCR, yet TCRdb's version contains in-frame clones alone and is incomplete. D and trimming were read from the DNA, whereas the V and J calls and clone size are those reported in that table. The sample shows roughly 160,000 clones, about 86% of them seen only once. The CDR3 extends over 15 amino acids. V lost 4 bases to trimming and J lost 5 bases; unmatched junction nucleotides: 9. CDR1 is SGHRS, CDR2 YFSETQ, per germline. The chain couples TRBV5-1 to TRBJ2-5, with 9 bases lining up with TRBD1. The sequenced material came from peripheral blood. This TCR was recovered from a man aged 60-69 years with acute or convalescent COVID-19. The CDR3 coding sequence is TGCGCCAGCAGCGCGGGACAGGGTAACGCGGAGACCCAGTACTTC. Translated: CASSAGQGNAETQYF. Combining the CDR3 with reference TRBV5-1 and TRBJ2-5 gives the whole variable domain KAGVTQTPRYLIKTRGQQVTLSCSPISGHRSVSWYQQTPGQGLQFLFEYFSETQRNKGNFPGRFSGRQFSNSRSEMNVSTLELGDSALYLCASSAGQGNAETQYFGPGTRLLVL.